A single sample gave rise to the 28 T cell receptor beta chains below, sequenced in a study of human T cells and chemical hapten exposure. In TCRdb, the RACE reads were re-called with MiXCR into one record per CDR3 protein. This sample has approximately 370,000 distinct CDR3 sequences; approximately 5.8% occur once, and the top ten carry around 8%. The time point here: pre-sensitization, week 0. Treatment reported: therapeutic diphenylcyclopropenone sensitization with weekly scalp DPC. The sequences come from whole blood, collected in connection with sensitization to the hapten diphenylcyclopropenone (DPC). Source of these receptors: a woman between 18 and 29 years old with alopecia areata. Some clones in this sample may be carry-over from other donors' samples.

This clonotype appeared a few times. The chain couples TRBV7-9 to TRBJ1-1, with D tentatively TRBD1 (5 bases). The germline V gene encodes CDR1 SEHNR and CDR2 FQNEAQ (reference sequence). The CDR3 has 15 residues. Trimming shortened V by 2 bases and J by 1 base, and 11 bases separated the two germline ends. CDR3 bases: TGTGCCAGCAGCTTATTCTCTGACAGGAACACTGAAGCTTTCTTT. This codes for CASSLFSDRNTEAFF.

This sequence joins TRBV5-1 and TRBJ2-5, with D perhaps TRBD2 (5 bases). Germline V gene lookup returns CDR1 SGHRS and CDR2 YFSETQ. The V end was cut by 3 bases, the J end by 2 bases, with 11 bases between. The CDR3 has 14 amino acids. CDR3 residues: CASSYGLDQETQYF. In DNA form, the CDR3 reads TGCGCCAGCAGCTACGGACTGGATCAAGAGACCCAGTACTTC.

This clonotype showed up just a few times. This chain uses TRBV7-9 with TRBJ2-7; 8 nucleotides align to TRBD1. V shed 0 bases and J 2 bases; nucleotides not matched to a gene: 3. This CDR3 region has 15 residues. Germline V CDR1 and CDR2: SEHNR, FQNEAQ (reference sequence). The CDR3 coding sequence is TGTGCCAGCAGCTTAGCGGGGACAGGACCCTACGAGCAGTACTTC. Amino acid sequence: CASSLAGTGPYEQYF.

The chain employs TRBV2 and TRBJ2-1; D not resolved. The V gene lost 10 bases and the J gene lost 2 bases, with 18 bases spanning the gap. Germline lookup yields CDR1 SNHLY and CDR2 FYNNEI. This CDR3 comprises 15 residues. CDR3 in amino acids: CATLPGRSTYNEQFF. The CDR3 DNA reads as TGTGCCACCCTCCCCGGTCGCAGCACCTACAATGAGCAGTTCTTC.

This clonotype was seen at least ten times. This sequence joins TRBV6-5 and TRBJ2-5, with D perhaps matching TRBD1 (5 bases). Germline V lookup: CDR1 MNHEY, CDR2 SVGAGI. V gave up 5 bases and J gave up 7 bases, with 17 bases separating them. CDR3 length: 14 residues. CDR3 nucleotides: TGTGCCAGCAGTCGAAAGGGGTTGATTGGGACCCAGTACTTC. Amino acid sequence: CASSRKGLIGTQYF.

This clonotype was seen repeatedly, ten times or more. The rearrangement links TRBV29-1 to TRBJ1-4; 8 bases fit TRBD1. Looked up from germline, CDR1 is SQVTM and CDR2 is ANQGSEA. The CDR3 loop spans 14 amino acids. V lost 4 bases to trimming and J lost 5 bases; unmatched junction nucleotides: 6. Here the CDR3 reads CSVAMRTGNEKLFF. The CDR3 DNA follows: TGCAGCGTTGCGATGAGGACAGGGAATGAAAAACTGTTTTTT.

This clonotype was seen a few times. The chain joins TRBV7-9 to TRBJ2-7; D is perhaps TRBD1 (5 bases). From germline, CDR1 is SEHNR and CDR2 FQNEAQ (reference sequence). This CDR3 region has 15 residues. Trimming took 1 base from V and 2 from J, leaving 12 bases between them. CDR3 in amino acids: CASSLETGAAYEQYF. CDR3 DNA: TGTGCCAGCAGCTTAGAAACAGGTGCCGCCTACGAGCAGTACTTC.

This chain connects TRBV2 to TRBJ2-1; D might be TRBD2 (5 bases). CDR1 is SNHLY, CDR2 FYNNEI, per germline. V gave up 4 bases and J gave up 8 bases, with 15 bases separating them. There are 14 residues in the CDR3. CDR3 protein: CASSVWTRMDEQFF. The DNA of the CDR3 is TGTGCCAGCAGTGTGTGGACTCGGATGGATGAGCAGTTCTTC.

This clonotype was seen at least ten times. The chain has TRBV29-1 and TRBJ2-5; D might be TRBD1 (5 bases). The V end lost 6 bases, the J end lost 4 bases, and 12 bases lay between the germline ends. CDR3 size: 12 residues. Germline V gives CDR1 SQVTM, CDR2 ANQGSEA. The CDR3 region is CSVQGKGETQYF. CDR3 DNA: TGCAGCGTCCAGGGAAAGGGAGAGACCCAGTACTTC.

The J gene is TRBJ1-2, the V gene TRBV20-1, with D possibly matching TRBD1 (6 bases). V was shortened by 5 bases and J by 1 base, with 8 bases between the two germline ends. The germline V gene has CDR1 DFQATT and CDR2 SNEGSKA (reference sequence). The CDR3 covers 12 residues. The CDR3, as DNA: TGCAGTGCTGGACAGATTAACTATGGCTACACCTTC. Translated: CSAGQINYGYTF.

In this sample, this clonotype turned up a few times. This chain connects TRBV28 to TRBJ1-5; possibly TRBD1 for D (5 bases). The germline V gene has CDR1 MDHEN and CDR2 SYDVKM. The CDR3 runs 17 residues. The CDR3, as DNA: TGTGCAGCTACTTCCGCGCAATACAGGACCTGGAATCAGCCCCAGCATTTT. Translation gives CAATSAQYRTWNQPQHF.

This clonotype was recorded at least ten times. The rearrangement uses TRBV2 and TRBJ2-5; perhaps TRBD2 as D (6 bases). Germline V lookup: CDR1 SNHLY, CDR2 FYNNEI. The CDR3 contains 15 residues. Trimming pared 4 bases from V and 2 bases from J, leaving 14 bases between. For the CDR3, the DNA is TGTGCCAGCAGTGGGCGACGGGACTCACAAGAGACCCAGTACTTC. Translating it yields CASSGRRDSQETQYF.

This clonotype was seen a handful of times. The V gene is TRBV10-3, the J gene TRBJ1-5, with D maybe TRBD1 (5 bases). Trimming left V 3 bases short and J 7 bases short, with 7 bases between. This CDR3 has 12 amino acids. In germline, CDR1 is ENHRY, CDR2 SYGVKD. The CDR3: CAISDGAQPQHF. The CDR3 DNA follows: TGTGCCATCAGTGATGGGGCCCAGCCCCAGCATTTT.

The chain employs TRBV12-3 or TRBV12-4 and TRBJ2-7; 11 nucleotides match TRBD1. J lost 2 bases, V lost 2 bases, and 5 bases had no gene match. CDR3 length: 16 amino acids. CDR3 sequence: CASSLSPGQGAYEQYF. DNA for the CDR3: TGTGCCAGCAGTTTAAGCCCGGGACAGGGGGCCTACGAGCAGTACTTC.

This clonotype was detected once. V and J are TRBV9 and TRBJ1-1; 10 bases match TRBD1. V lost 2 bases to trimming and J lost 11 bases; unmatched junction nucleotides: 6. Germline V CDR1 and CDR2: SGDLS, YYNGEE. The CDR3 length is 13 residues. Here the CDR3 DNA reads TGTGCCAGCAGCGTGAGTGGGACAGGGGTGGCTTTCTTT. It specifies CASSVSGTGVAFF.

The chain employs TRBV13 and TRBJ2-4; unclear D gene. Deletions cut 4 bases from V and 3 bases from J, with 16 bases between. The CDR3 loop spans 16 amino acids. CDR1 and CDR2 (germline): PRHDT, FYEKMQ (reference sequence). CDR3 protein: CASSSAWGWGKNIQYF. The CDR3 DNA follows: TGTGCCAGCAGCTCTGCCTGGGGTTGGGGCAAAAACATTCAGTACTTC.

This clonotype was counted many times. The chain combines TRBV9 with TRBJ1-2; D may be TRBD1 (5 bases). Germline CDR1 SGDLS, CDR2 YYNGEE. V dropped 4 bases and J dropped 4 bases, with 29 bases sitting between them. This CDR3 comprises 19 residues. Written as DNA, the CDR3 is TGTGCCAGCAGCCCTAGATCCTACCGACCTAGACAGCCCCCCTATGGCTACACCTTC. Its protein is CASSPRSYRPRQPPYGYTF.

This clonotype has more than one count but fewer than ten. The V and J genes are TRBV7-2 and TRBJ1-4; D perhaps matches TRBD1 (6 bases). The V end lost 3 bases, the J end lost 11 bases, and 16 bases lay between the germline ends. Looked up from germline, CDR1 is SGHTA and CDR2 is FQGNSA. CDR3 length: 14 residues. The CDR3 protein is CASSLDSRIGKLFF. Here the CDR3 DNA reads TGTGCCAGCAGCTTGGACAGCCGGATCGGGAAACTGTTTTTT.

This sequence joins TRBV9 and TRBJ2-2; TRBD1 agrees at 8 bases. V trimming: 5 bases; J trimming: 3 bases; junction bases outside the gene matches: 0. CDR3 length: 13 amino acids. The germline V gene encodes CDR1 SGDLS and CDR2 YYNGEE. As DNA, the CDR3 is TGTGCCAGCAGACAGGGGGACACCGGGGAGCTGTTTTTT. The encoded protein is CASRQGDTGELFF.

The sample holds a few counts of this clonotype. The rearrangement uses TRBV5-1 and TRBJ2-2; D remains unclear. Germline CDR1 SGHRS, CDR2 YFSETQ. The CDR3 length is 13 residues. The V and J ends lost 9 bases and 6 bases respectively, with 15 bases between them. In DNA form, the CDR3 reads TGCGCCACCAAGCTTCTGGCCGCCGGGGAGCTGTTTTTT. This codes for CATKLLAAGELFF.

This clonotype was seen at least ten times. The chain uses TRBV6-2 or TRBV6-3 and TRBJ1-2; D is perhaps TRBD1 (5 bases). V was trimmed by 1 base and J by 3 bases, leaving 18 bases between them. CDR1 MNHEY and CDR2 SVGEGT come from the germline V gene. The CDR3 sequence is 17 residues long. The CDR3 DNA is TGTGCCAGCAGTTACTACGTGGTCGGACAATACTACTATGGCTACACCTTC. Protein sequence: CASSYYVVGQYYYGYTF.

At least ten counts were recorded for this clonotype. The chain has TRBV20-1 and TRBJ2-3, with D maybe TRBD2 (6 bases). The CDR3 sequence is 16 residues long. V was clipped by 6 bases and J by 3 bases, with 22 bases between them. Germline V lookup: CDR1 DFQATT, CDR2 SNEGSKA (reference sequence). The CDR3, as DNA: TGCAGTGCCCGGAGGGTGAACGGCGGGGAGACAGATACGCAGTATTTT. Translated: CSARRVNGGETDTQYF.

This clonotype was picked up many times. The chain's CDR3 is CSARGGGSTDTQYF. DNA of the CDR3: TGCAGTGCTAGAGGCGGGGGAAGCACAGATACGCAGTATTTT. The V and J genes are TRBV20-1 and TRBJ2-3, with TRBD2 matching 7 bases. Germline V gene sequence: CDR1 DFQATT, CDR2 SNEGSKA (reference sequence). Trimming removed 1 base from V and 0 bases from J; junction bases left unmatched: 1. CDR3 length: 14 residues.

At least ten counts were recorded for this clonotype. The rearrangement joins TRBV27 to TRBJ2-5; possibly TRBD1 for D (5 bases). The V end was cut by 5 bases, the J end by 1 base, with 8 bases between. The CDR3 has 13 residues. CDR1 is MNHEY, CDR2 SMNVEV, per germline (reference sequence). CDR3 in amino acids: CASSVQAQETQYF. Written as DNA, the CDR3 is TGTGCCAGCAGTGTACAGGCCCAAGAGACCCAGTACTTC.

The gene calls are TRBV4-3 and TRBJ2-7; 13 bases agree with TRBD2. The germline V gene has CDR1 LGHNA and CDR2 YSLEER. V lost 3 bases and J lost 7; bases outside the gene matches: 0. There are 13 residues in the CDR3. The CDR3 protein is CASSQTSGGEQYF. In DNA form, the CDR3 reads TGCGCCAGCAGCCAGACTAGCGGGGGGGAGCAGTACTTC.

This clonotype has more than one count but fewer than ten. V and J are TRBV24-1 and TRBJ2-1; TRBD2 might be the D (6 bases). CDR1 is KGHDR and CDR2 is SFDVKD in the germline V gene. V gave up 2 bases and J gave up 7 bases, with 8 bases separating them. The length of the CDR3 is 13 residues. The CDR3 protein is CATSDSEGNEQFF. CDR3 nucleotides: TGTGCCACCAGTGATTCGGAGGGGAATGAGCAGTTCTTC.

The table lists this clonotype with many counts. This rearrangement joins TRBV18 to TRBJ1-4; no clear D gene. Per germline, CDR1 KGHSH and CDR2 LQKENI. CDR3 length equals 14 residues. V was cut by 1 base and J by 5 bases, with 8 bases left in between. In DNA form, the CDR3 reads TGTGCCAGCTCACCACAGGACGGGAATGAAAAACTGTTTTTT. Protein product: CASSPQDGNEKLFF.

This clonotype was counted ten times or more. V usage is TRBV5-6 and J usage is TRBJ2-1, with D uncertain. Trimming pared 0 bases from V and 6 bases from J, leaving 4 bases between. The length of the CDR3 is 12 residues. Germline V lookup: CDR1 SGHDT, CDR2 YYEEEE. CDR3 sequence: CASSLGGNEQFF. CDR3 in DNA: TGTGCCAGCAGCTTGGGGGGCAATGAGCAGTTCTTC. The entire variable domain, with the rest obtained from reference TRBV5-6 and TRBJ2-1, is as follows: DAGVTQSPTHLIKTRGQQVTLRCSPKSGHDTVSWYQQALGQGPQFIFQYYEEEERQRGNFPDRFSGHQFPNYSSELNVNALLLGDSALYLCASSLGGNEQFFGPGTRLTVL.